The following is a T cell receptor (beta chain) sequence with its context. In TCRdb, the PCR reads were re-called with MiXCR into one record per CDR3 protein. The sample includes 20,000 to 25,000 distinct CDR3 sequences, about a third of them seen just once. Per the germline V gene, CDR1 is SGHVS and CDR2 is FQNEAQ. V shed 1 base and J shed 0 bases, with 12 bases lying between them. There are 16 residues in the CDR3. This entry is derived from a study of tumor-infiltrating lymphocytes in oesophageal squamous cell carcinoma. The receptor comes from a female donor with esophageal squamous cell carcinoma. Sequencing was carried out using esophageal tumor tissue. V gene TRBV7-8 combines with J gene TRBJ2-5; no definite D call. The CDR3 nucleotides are TGTGCCAGCAGCTTAGGCGTAGGTGGGGACCAAGAGACCCAGTACTTC. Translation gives CASSLGVGGDQETQYF.